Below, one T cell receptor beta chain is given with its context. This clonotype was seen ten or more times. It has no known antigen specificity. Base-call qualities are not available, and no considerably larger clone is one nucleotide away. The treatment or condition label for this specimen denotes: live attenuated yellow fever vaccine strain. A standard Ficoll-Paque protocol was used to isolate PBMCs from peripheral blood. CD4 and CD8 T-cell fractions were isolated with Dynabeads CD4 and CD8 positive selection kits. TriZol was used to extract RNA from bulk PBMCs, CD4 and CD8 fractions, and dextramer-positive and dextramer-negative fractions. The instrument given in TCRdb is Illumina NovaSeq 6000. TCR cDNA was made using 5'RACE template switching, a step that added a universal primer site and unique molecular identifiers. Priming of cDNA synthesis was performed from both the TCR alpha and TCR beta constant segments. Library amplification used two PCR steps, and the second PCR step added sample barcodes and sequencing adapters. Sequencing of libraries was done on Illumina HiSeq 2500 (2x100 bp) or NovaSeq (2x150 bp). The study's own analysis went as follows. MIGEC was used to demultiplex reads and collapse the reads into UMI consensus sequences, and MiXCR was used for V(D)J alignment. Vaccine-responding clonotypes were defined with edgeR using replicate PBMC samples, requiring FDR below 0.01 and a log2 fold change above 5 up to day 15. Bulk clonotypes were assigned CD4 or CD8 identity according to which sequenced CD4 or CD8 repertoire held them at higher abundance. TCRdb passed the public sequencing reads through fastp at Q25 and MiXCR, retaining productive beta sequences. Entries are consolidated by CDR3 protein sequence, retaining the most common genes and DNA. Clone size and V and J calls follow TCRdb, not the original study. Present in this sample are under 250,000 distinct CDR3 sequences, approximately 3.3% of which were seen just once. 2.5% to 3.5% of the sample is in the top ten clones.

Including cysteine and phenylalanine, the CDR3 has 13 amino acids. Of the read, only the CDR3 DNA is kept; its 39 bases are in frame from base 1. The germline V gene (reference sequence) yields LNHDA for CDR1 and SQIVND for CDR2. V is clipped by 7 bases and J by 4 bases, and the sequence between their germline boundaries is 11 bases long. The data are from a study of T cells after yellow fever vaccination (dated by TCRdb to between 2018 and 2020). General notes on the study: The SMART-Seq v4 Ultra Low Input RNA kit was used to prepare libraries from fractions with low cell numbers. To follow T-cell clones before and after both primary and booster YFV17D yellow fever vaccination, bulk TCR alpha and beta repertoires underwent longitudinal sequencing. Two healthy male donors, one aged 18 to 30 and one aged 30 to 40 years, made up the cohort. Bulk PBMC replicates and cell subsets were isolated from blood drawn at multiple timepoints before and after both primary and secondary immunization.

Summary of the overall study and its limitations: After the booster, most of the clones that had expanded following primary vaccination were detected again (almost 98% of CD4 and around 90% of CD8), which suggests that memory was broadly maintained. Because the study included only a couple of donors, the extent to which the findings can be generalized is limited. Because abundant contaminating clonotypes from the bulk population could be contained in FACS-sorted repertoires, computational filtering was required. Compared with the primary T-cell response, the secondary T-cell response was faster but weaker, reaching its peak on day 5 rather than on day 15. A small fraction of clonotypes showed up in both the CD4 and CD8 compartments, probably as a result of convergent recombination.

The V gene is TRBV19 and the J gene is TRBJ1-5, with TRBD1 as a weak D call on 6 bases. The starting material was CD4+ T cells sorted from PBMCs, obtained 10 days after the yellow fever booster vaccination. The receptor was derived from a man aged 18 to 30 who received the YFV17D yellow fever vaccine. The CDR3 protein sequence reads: CASTDRRNQPQHF. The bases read TGTGCCAGTACGGACAGAAGGAATCAGCCCCAGCATTTT.